This T cell receptor (beta chain) was sequenced for a study of radiation and T cells in renal cell carcinoma. Study outcomes and limitations: In blood, top tumor clones expanded by 2 weeks, shrinking by 4.

Sequenced by immunoSEQ multiplex PCR; TCRdb stores in-frame clones only, minus some. Among roughly 160,000 clones listed, about 87% were seen once. The time point denotes: blood 4 weeks post-SBRT, at nephrectomy. As to treatment: 15 Gy SBRT to primary tumor, nephrectomy 4 weeks later. Nephrectomy followed 15 Gy stereotactic body radiation by 4 weeks. Of note for this clone: As yet, its antigen is unknown.

This CDR3 has 15 residues. In germline, CDR1 is MNHEY, CDR2 SVGAGI. Trimming cost V 5 bases and J 0 bases, with 13 bases left between them. This sequence was found in a woman aged 50 to 65 with renal cell carcinoma. The chain employs TRBV6-5 and TRBJ1-1; no definite D call. This specimen was blood, taken from a patient whose treatment included radiotherapy and nephrectomy. The CDR3 is CASSTVRSLNTEAFF. The DNA of the CDR3 is TGTGCCAGCAGTACAGTCCGAAGTTTGAACACTGAAGCTTTCTTT.